This TCR beta chain is drawn from a study of cytomegalovirus exposure and HLA in healthy donors (dated by TCRdb to 2016 to 2017). Broadly, across the study: An earlier analysis of approximately 640 of the donors reported 250 to 350 Gb of sequence data and 100 million to 130 million unique TCR beta sequences from about 200 million T cells. An early release that covered more than 550 HLA-typed donors contained about 290 gigabases of sequencing data and 65 million to 100 million unique TCR sequences. Of the 300 to 400 genotyped donors, 65% to 90% fell in the genetic ancestry cluster associated with self-reported Caucasian donors. The aim of the study was to test whether cataloging public T cell receptors could identify signatures of past pathogen exposure. The T cell repertoires of under 750 subjects were profiled by immunosequencing and related to cytomegalovirus serostatus. Along with the roughly 700-subject first cohort, a separate validation cohort of more than 90 different subjects was used. To predict cytomegalovirus infection status, the study brought together high-throughput TCR immunosequencing, statistical association of individual TCRs with disease status, and machine learning. A later analysis re-analyzed previously published TCR beta repertoires from 666 donors and added high-resolution HLA genotyping to study TCR occurrence patterns. Rather than drawing on any new phenotypic data, the later analysis identified candidate immune exposures from TCR beta sequences and the way those sequences occurred across donors. An earlier analysis of 500 to 750 of the donors applied high-throughput TCR beta sequencing to assess whether each TCR beta V gene segment acted as functional or pseudogenic. Donor age, sex, ethnicity and CMV serostatus were collected together with the repertoire data. A later genetic analysis used genome-wide SNP genotypes for about 65% of the 666 donors, treating that subset as a discovery cohort. All discovery cohort repertoires had been generated using a single sequencing platform. Class I and class II HLA loci were covered by the typing at four-digit resolution. Typing coverage differed by locus: A, B, C, DRB1 and DQB1 were typed in roughly 620-630 donors, DQA1 in approximately 520, DPA1 in over 600, and DPB1 in just under 490. Roughly five DR-DQ haplotypes were handled as single units for association and clustering, since linkage in the cohort was strong. Among 300 to 500 genotyped donors of the cohort, an average of approximately 240,000 unique TCR beta nucleotide sequences was sequenced per donor, of which 15% to 20% were non-productive. Results the study describes overall, beyond this receptor: Compared with equally common non-associated chains, HLA-associated TCR beta chains in a later analysis were more clonally expanded and had lower generation probabilities. The sequencing pipeline was judged likely to have produced a cluster of highly shared sequence variants as a technical artifact. Across donors, most TCR sequences were observed very rarely, whereas some public TCRs were present in many individuals. A further reported finding was that TCR beta sequences accurately predicted the HLA-A and HLA-B alleles for most subjects in the first cohort. In a later analysis, the rate of TCR association differed among HLA loci, with DRB1 alleles having the most associated TCRs and HLA-C alleles having the fewest. Cytomegalovirus status was reported to be diagnosed by the classifier with high specificity and sensitivity in both the original and validation cohorts. A later genetic analysis reported fewer N-insertions in productive TCRs among donors in an Asian-associated ancestry cluster than the roughly 640-donor mean. Assigning TCR associations to individual alleles was difficult when HLA alleles, especially DR and DQ, strongly co-occurred. In vitro tests confirmed that three of the cytomegalovirus-associated TCR beta chains recognize cytomegalovirus antigens. A later analysis associated roughly 17,000 TCR beta sequences with specific HLA alleles at a false discovery rate of 0.05. The only immune exposure information available for the cohort was CMV serostatus. Because HLA typing was unavailable for some donors at each locus, only the typed subset was used in association tests. Because counts were too low, roughly 18 rarely observed V segments, including chromosome 9 orphons, were left out of the earlier analysis of approximately 580 of the donors. Correlated functional status among segregating V segments might be attributable to linkage disequilibrium, but an unknown experimental factor could not be ruled out. The authors suggested that the approach could potentially be generalized to other disease states and immunological phenotypes. In a later analysis, most CMV-associated TCR beta chains were found to appear HLA-restricted, with HLA associations seemingly driven largely by CMV exposure. Presence/absence analyses assumed roughly uniform sequencing depth across donors, an assumption that may not hold. The study gave a list of more than 150 TCR beta chains associated with cytomegalovirus. Some IMGT-functional V segments, including TRBV6-2 and TRBV6-3, could not be distinguished by the 87-base-pair reads and were therefore excluded. Broadly in line with IMGT annotations, most TCR beta V segments showed up in productive rearrangements about 87% or about 30% of the time in an earlier analysis of roughly 590 of the donors. In a later genetic analysis, a missense DCLRE1C variant was associated with V-gene and J-gene trimming of TCR beta chains, and the association was replicated in an independent cohort. Only TCR beta chains were sequenced in this cohort, and the absence of alpha or paired-chain data limited detectable features. In a later analysis, several top co-occurrence clusters were reported to appear linked to parvovirus B19, influenza, CMV and Epstein-Barr virus.

The cohort comprised fewer than 700 healthy bone marrow donors. Cohort members were all nominally healthy when sampled, although unrecorded immune exposures were likely present. The donor was CMV seronegative and was included in the group of about 400 seronegative cohort members. Every donor gave a peripheral blood sample, and the peripheral blood mononuclear cells from that sample were used for TCR beta sequencing. Genomic DNA was extracted from the blood cell samples with the Qiagen DNeasy Blood Extraction Kit. A remark on this clone: Its antigen remains undetermined. Base qualities were left out, and no much larger clone turns up one base away.

Preparation of the library involved the immunoSEQ multiplex PCR assay. For the multiplex PCR, a mixture combining 60 forward primers for TCR Vbeta segments and 13 reverse primers for TCR Jbeta segments was used. A multiplex PCR assay on genomic DNA amplified the CDR3 region of rearranged TCR beta genes. The amplified TCR beta libraries were sequenced on the Illumina HiSeq System as 87-base-pair reads. On the study's bioinformatics: A later analysis counted about 82 million unique TCR beta chains across the 666 repertoires, and some 11 million of these chains were shared by at least two donors. Raw reads were error-corrected and collapsed into unique sequences by a nearest-neighbor algorithm in which closely related sequences were merged to remove PCR and sequencing errors. Alignment of CDR3 sequences to IMGT reference sequences was used to assign V, D and J gene segments. Each retained sequence needed at least a six-nucleotide match to both a V gene segment and a J gene segment. Rearrangements were called productive when the CDR3 lacked stop codons and stayed in frame with V and J; all others were non-productive. CDR3 was defined according to IMGT convention as the region running from the second conserved V-encoded cysteine to the conserved J-encoded phenylalanine. In an earlier analysis of around 570 of the donors, sequences lacking an unambiguous match to a single V gene segment were excluded. An earlier analysis of fewer than 750 of the donors classified V segments as functional when productive rearrangements were above 56.7% and as segregating when the standard deviation between donors was above 5%. A statistical classification framework was developed to diagnose cytomegalovirus status using the catalog of TCR beta chain sequences. In a later analysis, V and J genes were assigned by comparing TCR nucleotide sequences against IMGT/GENE-DB human TR gene sequences. In a later analysis, CDR3 sequences and most-parsimonious VDJ recombination scenarios were assigned using the TCRdist pipeline. In a later analysis, each TCR beta chain was defined by its CDR3 amino acid sequence together with its V-gene family, and reads without a unique V-gene family were excluded. A later analysis removed 592 highly shared, low-generation-probability nucleotide sequences to deal with suspected cross-contamination and a sequencing artifact. A later analysis calculated a clonal expansion index for each public chain from normalized within-repertoire ranks of inferred template counts. A later analysis computed generation probabilities with a VDJ recombination model fitted to out-of-frame rearrangements, and checked the results against IGoR. In a later analysis, TCR-TCR, TCR-HLA and TCR-CMV co-occurrence was scored with hypergeometric tests, and a repertoire-size bias correction was applied to TCR pairs. False discovery rates were estimated in a later analysis by permuting HLA or CMV assignments 20 times. In a later analysis, co-occurring TCRs were grouped using DBSCAN, with TCRdist sequence similarity added in when clustering inside HLA-allele-positive subsets. Repertoires with fewer than 30,000 or more than 120,000 public chains were left out of co-occurrence clustering, as were five repertoires with anomalous nucleotide sharing. The immuneACCESS repertoire file appears here via TCRdb, limited to in-frame rearrangements. These files lack a portion of the clones; in checked studies, under half of the deficit traces to unresolved V genes, and the cause of the others is not known. V and J calls and clone size come straight from that table; D and trimming were deduced from the DNA. In all, the sample holds about 160,000 clones, and around 80% of those were seen once. The ten largest account for around 1.9% of the sample.

Sequences MNHNY (CDR1) and SVGAGI (CDR2) are obtained from the germline V gene (reference sequence). The CDR3 holds 16 amino acids from the cysteine to the phenylalanine. Only the CDR3 part of the read is kept: 48 bases, read in frame from the first base. V trim: 5 bases; J trim: 9 bases; unmatched bases: 14. This TCR derives from a man aged 35 to 55 in good health and CMV-seronegative. Material for sequencing was PBMCs. Here the chain combines TRBV6-6 and TRBJ2-1; 9 central nucleotides agree with TRBD2. This receptor has the CDR3 CASSHVKGLAGSEQFF. The bases are TGTGCCAGCAGTCACGTCAAGGGGCTAGCGGGAAGTGAGCAGTTCTTC.